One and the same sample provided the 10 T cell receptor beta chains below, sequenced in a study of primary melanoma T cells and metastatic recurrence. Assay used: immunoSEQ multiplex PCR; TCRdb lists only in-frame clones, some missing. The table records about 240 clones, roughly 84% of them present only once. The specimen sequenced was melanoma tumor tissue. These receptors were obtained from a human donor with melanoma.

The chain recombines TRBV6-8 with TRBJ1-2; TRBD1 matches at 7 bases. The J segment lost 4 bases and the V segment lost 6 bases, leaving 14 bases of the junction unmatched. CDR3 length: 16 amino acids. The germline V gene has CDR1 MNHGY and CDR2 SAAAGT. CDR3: CASRRLDREWSYGYTF. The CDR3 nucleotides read TGTGCCAGCAGGCGACTCGACAGGGAATGGTCCTATGGCTACACCTTC.

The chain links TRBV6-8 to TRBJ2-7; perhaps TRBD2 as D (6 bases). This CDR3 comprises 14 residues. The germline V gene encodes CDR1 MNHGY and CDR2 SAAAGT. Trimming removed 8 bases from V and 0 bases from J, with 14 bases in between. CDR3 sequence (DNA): TGTGCCAGCTCGTTTGGAGGGAGCTCCTACGAGCAGTACTTC. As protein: CASSFGGSSYEQYF.

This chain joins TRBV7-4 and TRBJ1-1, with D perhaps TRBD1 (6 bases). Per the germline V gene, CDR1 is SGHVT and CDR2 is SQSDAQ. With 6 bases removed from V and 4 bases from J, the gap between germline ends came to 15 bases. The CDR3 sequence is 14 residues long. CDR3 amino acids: CASRQTTGSTEAFF. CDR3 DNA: TGTGCCAGCAGACAAACTACAGGGAGCACTGAAGCTTTCTTT.

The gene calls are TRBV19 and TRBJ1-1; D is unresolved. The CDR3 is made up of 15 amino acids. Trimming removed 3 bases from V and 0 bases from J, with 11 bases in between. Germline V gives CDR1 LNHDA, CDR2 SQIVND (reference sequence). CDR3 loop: CASSIPTRLNTEAFF. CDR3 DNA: TGTGCCAGTAGTATCCCGACTCGATTGAACACTGAAGCTTTCTTT.

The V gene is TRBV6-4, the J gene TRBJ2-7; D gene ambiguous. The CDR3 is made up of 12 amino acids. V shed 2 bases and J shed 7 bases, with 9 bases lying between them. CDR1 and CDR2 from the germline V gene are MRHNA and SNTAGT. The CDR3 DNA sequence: TGTGCCAGCAGTGACAGGGTAGGGGAGCAGTACTTC. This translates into CASSDRVGEQYF.

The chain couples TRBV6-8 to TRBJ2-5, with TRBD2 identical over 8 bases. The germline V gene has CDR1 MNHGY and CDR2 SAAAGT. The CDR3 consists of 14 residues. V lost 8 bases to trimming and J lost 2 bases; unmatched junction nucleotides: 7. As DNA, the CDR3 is TGTGCCAGCGGGGGATTAGCGGGACAAGAGACCCAGTACTTC. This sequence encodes CASGGLAGQETQYF.

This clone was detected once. The CDR3 nucleotides are TGTGCCAGCAGCACGGACAGGGACACTGAAGCTTTCTTT. Residues: CASSTDRDTEAFF. The chain uses TRBV7-4 and TRBJ1-1; 8 positions match TRBD1. From germline, CDR1 is SGHVT and CDR2 SQSDAQ. V shed 5 bases, J shed 3 bases, and the junction held 2 bases outside the gene matches. The CDR3 runs to 13 residues.

This chain's CDR3 is CASGIDRATEAFF. CDR3 DNA: TGTGCTAGTGGTATTGACAGGGCAACTGAAGCTTTCTTT. The chain couples TRBV12-5 to TRBJ1-1, with 7 bases lining up with TRBD1. J was trimmed by 5 bases and V by 5 bases; bases with no gene match: 5. CDR3 size: 13 residues. CDR1 is LGHNT, CDR2 FRNRAP, per germline.

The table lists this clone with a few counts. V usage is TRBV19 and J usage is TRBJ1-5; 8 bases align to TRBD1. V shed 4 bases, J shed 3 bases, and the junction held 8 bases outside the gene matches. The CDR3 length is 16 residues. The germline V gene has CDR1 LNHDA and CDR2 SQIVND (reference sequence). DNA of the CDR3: TGTGCCAGTAGTACCTTCGACAGGGGAATCAATCAGCCCCAGCATTTT. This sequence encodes CASSTFDRGINQPQHF.

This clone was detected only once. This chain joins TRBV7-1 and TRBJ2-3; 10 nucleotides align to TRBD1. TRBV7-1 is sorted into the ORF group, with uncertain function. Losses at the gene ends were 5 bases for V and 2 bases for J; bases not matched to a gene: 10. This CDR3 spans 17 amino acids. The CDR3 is CASSGSDRGKATDTQYF. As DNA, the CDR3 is TGTGCCAGCAGCGGGTCGGACAGGGGGAAAGCCACAGATACGCAGTATTTT.